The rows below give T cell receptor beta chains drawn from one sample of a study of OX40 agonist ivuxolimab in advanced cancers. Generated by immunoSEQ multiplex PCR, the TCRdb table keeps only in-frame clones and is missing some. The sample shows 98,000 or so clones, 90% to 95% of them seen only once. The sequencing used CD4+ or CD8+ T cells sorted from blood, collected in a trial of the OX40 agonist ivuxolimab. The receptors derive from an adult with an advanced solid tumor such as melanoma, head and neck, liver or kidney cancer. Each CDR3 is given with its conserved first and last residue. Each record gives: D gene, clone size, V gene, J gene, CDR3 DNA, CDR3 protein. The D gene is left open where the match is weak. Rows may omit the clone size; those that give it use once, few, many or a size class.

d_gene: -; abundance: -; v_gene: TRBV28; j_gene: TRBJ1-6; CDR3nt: TGTGCCAGCAGTTTATCCCAGGGCGGGAATTCACCCCTCCACTTT; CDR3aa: CASSLSQGGNSPLHF
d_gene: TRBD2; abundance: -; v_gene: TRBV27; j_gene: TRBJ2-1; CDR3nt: TGTGCCAGCAGTTTAGCTAGACTAGCGGGAGATGAGCAGTTCTTC; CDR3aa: CASSLARLAGDEQFF
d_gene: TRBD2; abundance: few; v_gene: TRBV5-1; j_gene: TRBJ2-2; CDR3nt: TGCGCCAGCTGTCGGGAGGATACCGGGGAGCTGTTTTTT; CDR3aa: CASCREDTGELFF
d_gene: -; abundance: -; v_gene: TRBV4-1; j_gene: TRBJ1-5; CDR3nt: TGCGCCAGCAGCCAAGACCCCTCTCCCCAGGCCAATCAGCCCCAGCATTTT; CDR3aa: CASSQDPSPQANQPQHF
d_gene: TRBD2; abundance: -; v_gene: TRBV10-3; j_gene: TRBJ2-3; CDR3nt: TGTGCCATCAGGGAACTAGCGGGAGGTACAGATACGCAGTATTTT; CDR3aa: CAIRELAGGTDTQYF
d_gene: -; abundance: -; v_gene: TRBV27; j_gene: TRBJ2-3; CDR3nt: TGTGCCAGCAGTCACGGCACAGATACGCAGTATTTT; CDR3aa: CASSHGTDTQYF
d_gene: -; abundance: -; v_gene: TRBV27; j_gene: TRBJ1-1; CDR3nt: TGTGCCAGCAGTTTTGGGCTTTTGAACACTGAAGCTTTCTTT; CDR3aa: CASSFGLLNTEAFF
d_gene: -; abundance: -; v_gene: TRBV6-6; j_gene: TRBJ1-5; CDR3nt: TGTGCCAGCAGAGTCACAGGGAAGCAGCCCCAGCATTTT; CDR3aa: CASRVTGKQPQHF
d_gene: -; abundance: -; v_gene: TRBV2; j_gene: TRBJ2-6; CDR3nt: TGTGCCAACGAATATCGAGGCTCTGGGGCCAACGTCCTGACTTTC; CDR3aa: CANEYRGSGANVLTF
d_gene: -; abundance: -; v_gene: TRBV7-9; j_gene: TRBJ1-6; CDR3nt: TGTGCCAGCAGCTCCTTCGACTCTAAATCACCCCTCCACTTT; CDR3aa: CASSSFDSKSPLHF
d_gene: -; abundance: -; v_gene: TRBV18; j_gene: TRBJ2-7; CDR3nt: TGTGCCAGCTCTAAGACAGAAACCTACGAGCAGTACTTC; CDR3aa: CASSKTETYEQYF
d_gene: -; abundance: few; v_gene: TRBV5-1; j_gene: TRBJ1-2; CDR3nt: TGCGCCAGCAGCTCGGACACCACGGACTATGGCTACACCTTC; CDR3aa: CASSSDTTDYGYTF
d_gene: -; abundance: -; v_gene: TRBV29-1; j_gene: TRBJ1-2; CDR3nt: TGCAGTGTTATCCCAGGGAACTATGGCTACACCTTC; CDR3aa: CSVIPGNYGYTF
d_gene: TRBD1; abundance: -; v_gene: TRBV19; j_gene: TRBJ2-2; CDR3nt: TGTGCCAGTAGCCCCGGGACAGGGGTAACCGGGGAGCTGTTTTTT; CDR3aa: CASSPGTGVTGELFF
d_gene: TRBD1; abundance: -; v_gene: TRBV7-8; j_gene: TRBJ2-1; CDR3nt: TGTGCCAGCAGCCTCGGACAGGGTGGGAATGAGCAGTTCTTC; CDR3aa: CASSLGQGGNEQFF
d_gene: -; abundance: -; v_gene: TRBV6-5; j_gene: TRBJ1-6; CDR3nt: TGTGCCAGCAGCTGGGGGGCCGATTCACCCCTCCACTTT; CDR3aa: CASSWGADSPLHF
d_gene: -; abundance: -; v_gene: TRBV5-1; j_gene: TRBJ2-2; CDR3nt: TGCGCCAGCAGCTTGGTCGCGAACACCGGGGAGCTGTTTTTT; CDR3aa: CASSLVANTGELFF
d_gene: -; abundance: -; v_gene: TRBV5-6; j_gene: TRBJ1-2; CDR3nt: TGTGCCAGCAGCTTGGATTCGGGGGGCTACACCTTC; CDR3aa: CASSLDSGGYTF
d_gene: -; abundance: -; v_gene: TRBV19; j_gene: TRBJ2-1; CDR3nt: TGTGCCAGTAGTACTCGCTACAATGAGCAGTTCTTC; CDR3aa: CASSTRYNEQFF
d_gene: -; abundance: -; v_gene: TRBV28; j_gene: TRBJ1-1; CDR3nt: TGTGCCAGCAGTTTACGAGGAAACACTGAAGCTTTCTTT; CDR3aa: CASSLRGNTEAFF
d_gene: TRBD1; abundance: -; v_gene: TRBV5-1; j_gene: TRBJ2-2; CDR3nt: TGCGCCAGCAGCGCGGGACAGGGTGAGGCCGGGGAGCTGTTTTTT; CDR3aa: CASSAGQGEAGELFF
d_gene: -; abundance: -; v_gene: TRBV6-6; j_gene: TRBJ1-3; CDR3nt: TGTGCCAGCAGTTACGACACCCGCTCTGGAAACACCATATATTTT; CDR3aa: CASSYDTRSGNTIYF
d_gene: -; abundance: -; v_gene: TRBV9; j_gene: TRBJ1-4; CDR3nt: TGTGCCAGCAGCGTAGGCACAGTTAATGAAAAACTGTTTTTT; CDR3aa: CASSVGTVNEKLFF
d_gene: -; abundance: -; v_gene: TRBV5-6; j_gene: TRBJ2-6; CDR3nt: TGTGCCAGCAGCCGGGTCTCCGGGGCCAACGTCCTGACTTTC; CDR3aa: CASSRVSGANVLTF
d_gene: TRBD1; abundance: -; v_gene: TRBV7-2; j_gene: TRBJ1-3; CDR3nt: TGTGCCAGCAGCGATCGACAGGGGGCATTTGGAAACACCATATATTTT; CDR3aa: CASSDRQGAFGNTIYF
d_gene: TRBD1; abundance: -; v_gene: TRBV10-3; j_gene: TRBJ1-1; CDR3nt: TGTGCCACGTGGGGACAGCCGAACACTGAAGCTTTCTTT; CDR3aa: CATWGQPNTEAFF
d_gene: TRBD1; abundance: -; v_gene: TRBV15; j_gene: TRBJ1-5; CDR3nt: TGTGCCACCAGCAGAGACAGGGGGTCATGGCAGCCCCAGCATTTT; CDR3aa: CATSRDRGSWQPQHF
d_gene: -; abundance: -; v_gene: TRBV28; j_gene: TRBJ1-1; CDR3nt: TGTGCCAGCAGTTTATACACTGAAGCTTTCTTT; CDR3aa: CASSLYTEAFF
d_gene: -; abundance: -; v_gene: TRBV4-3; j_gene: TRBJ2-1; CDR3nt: TGCGCCAGCAGCCAGACCACCAATGAGCAGTTCTTC; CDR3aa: CASSQTTNEQFF
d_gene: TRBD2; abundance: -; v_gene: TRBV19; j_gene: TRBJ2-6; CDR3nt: TGTGCCAGTAGTAGGACTAGCGCGAGCTCTGGGGCCAACGTCCTGACTTTC; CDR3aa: CASSRTSASSGANVLTF
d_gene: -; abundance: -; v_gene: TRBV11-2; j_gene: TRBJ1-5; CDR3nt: TGTGCCAGCAGCTTATTTAGCAATCAGCCCCAGCATTTT; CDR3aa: CASSLFSNQPQHF
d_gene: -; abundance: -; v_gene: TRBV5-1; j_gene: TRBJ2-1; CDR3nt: TGCGCCAGCAGCTTAAGTGGCAATGAGCAGTTCTTC; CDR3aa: CASSLSGNEQFF
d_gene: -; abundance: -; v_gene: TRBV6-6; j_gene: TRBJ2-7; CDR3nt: TGTGCCAGCAGTTACCCCTCGGATTTCGGCTACGAGCAGTACTTC; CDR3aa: CASSYPSDFGYEQYF
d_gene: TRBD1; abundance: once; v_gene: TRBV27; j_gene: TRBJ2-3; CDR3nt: TGTGCCAGCACCGGGACAGCCACCTCCACAGATACGCAGTATTTT; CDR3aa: CASTGTATSTDTQYF
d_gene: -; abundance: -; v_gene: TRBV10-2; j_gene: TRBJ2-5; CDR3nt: TGCGCCAGCAAGGAAAGGGATCAAGAGACCCAGTACTTC; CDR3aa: CASKERDQETQYF
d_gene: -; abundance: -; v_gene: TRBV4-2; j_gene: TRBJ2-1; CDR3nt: TGTGCCAGCAGCCAAGAGCAGCGAAGCCCCTACAATGAGCAGTTCTTC; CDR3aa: CASSQEQRSPYNEQFF
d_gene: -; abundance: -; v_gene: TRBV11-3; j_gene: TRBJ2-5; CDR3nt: TGTGCCAGCAGCCCGGGGAAGGCGGAGACCCAGTACTTC; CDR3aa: CASSPGKAETQYF
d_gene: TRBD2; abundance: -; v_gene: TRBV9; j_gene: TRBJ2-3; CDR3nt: TGTGCCAGCAGCACGGGACTAGCGGGAGGGGAAGATACGCAGTATTTT; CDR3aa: CASSTGLAGGEDTQYF
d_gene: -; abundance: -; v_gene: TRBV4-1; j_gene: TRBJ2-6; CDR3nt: TGCGCCAGCAGCCAAGATTTCTCTGGGGCCAACGTCCTGACTTTC; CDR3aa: CASSQDFSGANVLTF
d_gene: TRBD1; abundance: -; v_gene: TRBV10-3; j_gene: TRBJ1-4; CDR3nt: TGTGCCATCAGTGAGTCGGGAACAGGGGGACTTGAAAAACTGTTTTTT; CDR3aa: CAISESGTGGLEKLFF
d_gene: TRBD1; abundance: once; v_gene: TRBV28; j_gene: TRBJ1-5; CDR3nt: TGTGCCAGCAGTTTCCATACCGGGACAGGTAGCAATCAGCCCCAGCATTTT; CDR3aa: CASSFHTGTGSNQPQHF
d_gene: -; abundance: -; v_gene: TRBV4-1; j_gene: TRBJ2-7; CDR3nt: TGCGCCAGCAGCCAAGACCCACTAGGGCCAGGGGCAACCTACGAGCAGTACTTC; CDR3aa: CASSQDPLGPGATYEQYF
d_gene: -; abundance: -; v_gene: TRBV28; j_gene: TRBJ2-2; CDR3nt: TGTGCCAGCAGCACACCGGGACAAGGAACCGGGGAGCTGTTTTTT; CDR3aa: CASSTPGQGTGELFF
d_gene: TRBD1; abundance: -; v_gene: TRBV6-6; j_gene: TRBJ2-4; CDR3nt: TGTGCCAGCAGGATGACAGGGGGAGAAAAAAACATTCAGTACTTC; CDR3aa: CASRMTGGEKNIQYF
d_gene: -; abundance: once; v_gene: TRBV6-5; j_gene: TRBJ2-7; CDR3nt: TGTGCCAGCAGCCAGGCCGGCGAGCAGTACTTC; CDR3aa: CASSQAGEQYF
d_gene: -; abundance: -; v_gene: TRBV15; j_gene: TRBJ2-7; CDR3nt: TGTGCCACCAGCAGAGCGGACGGAGCCTACGAGCAGTACTTC; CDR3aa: CATSRADGAYEQYF
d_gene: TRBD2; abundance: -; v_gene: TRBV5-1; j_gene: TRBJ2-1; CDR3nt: TGCGCCAGCAGCGTGGACAGCGGGGGCAATGAGCAGTTCTTC; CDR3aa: CASSVDSGGNEQFF
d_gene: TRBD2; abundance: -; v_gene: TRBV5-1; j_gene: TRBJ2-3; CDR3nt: TGCGCCAGCAGCCGGGGTAGCGGGGGCACAGATACGCAGTATTTT; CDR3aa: CASSRGSGGTDTQYF
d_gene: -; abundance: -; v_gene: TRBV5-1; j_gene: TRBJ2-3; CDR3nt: TGCGCCAGCAGCTCCAATGATATACGAGATACGCAGTATTTT; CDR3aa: CASSSNDIRDTQYF
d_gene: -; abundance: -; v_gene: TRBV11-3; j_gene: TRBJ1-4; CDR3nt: TGTGCCACCAAAGGACTGGACGAAAAACTGTTTTTT; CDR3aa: CATKGLDEKLFF
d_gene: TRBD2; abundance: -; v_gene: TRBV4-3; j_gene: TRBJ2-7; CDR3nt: TGCGCCAGCAGCCAAGATCTTGAGGCTAGCGGTTACGAGCAGTACTTC; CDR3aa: CASSQDLEASGYEQYF
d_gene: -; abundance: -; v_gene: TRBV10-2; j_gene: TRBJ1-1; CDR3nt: TGCGCCAGCAGCAGAAGCTCGAACACTGAAGCTTTCTTT; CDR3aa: CASSRSSNTEAFF
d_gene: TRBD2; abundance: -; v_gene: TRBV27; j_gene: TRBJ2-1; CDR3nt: TGTGCCAGCAGTTTTGAAGGGAGGGCTTACAATGAGCAGTTCTTC; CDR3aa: CASSFEGRAYNEQFF
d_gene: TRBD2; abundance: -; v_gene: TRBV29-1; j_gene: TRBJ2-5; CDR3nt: TGCAGCCTCGCCCAGGGAGGGGATGAGACCCAGTACTTC; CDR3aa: CSLAQGGDETQYF
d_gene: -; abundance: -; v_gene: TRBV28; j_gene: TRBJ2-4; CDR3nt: TGTGCCAGCCGGGCAGGAAAACTAGCCAAAAACATTCAGTACTTC; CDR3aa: CASRAGKLAKNIQYF
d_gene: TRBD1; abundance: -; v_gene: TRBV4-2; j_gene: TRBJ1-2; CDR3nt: TGTGCCAGCAGCCAAGTACTCGTTCCGGGACAGACGAACTATGGCTACACCTTC; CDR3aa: CASSQVLVPGQTNYGYTF
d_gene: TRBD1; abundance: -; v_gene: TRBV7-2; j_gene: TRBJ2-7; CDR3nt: TGTGCCAGCAGCCCGTCAGGGGGTCTGTCCTACGAGCAGTACTTC; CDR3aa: CASSPSGGLSYEQYF
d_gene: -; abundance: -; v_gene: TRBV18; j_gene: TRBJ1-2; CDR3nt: TGTGCCAGCTCACCGCCTCAGTTTTCATCGGATGGCTACACCTTC; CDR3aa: CASSPPQFSSDGYTF
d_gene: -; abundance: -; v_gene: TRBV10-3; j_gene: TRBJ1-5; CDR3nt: TGTGCCATCAGTGAGTCGGGGGCGAGCAATCAGCCCCAGCATTTT; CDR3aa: CAISESGASNQPQHF